This is a list of T cell receptor beta chains from one sample in a study of control samples from healthy donors and cancer patients. Libraries were prepared by immunoSEQ multiplex PCR; TCRdb keeps only in-frame clonotypes and omits some of them. The repertoire holds 55,000 to 70,000 clones, with roughly 90% as singletons. Sequencing was performed on PBMCs. The receptors shown here come from a young man with colorectal cancer. Both conserved end residues are part of each CDR3. Fields, in order: V gene, clone size, J gene, CDR3 protein. For some rows the clone size is stated as once, few or many, or as a class when expanded; others skip it.

>TRBV3-1/TRBV3-2|NA|TRBJ2-5
CASRGTSGGPETQYF
>TRBV7-2|NA|TRBJ1-1
CASSPRTGGAFF
>TRBV11-3|NA|TRBJ1-1
CASSLAGQNTEAFF
>TRBV5-1|once|TRBJ1-4
CASSQGATNEKLFF
>TRBV30|NA|TRBJ1-4
CAWSVPAGGDNEKLFF
>TRBV6-2/TRBV6-3|NA|TRBJ1-2
CASSPSLRGYGYTF
>TRBV10-2|NA|TRBJ1-4
CASGTGNEKLFF
>TRBV19|NA|TRBJ1-1
CASSPRSRGGSTEAFF
>TRBV19|NA|TRBJ1-3
CASSSGTGGMPIYF
>TRBV2|NA|TRBJ1-1
CASSERRPAFGTEAFF
>TRBV19|once|TRBJ2-2
CASIQDRGDTGELFF
>TRBV5-4|few|TRBJ1-6
CAFQGWNSPLHF
>TRBV7-2|NA|TRBJ2-1
CASSSTAGTGFRRNEQFF
>TRBV3-1/TRBV3-2|NA|TRBJ2-7
CASSQDTVGRSSYEQYF
>TRBV29-1|NA|TRBJ1-1
CSVLTGGNTEAFF
>TRBV30|NA|TRBJ1-3
CAWSVFSGNTIYF
>TRBV5-6|NA|TRBJ2-3
CASSLTGTGTDTQYF
>TRBV5-5|NA|TRBJ1-6
CASSPPGQRNSPLHF
>TRBV18|NA|TRBJ1-4
CASSGDEKLFF
>TRBV18|NA|TRBJ1-1
CASSPEIISTTEAFF
>TRBV5-4|NA|TRBJ2-2
CASSLALAPGLPGELFF
>TRBV10-3|NA|TRBJ1-5
CAIARTGGGQPQHF
>TRBV12-5|NA|TRBJ2-1
CASGLPHPGDSYNERFF
>TRBV6-1|once|TRBJ2-2
CASSERRTTTGELFF
>TRBV4-2|NA|TRBJ2-3
CASSPPTSGGDSSTDTQYF
>TRBV28|NA|TRBJ1-1
CASSWAGAGRDTEAFF
>TRBV14|NA|TRBJ1-1
CASSSMGGDTEAFF